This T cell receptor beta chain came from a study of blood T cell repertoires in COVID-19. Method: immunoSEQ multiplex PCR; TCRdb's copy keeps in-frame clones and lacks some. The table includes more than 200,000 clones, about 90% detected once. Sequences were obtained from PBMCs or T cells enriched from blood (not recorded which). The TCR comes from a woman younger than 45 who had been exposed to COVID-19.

The chain's CDR3 is CASRRGQGADEQYF. Here the CDR3 DNA reads TGTGCCAGCAGGAGGGGACAGGGGGCAGACGAGCAGTACTTC. The chain is built from TRBV6-5 and TRBJ2-7; 12 bases line up with TRBD1. Looked up from germline, CDR1 is MNHEY and CDR2 is SVGAGI. This CDR3 has 14 residues. Trimming removed 6 bases from V and 5 bases from J; junction bases left unmatched: 5.